One and the same sample provided the 32 T cell receptor beta chains below, sequenced in a study of tissue T cells after allogeneic stem cell transplantation. Clones were sequenced by immunoSEQ multiplex PCR, and TCRdb holds only the in-frame ones, with some missing. Of almost 8,500 clones listed, 45% are singletons. The sample's time point: mouse harvest day 7 after allogeneic transplant. The graft held 10^6 splenic CD5+ T cells and 10^7 T-cell-depleted bone marrow cells. Sequenced input: skin. Receptors were obtained from a female BALB/c mouse given C57BL/6 T cells with graft-versus-host disease after an allogeneic hematopoietic cell transplant.

Remarks on this clone: Gene names refer to mouse genes. The read terminates 1 residue before the CDR3 end, so the remaining end is supplied by the germline J gene. The sample contains more than one DNA sequence encoding this CDR3. The rearrangement links TRBV26 to TRBJ2-5; D may be TRBD2 (6 bases). This CDR3 has 13 amino acids. Trimming shortened V by 3 bases and J by 3 bases, and 7 bases separated the two germline ends. Germline V gene lookup returns CDR1 KGHPV and CDR2 FQNQEV (reference sequence). CDR3 DNA, as far as it was read: TGTGCCAGCAGTCTAGGGACTCAAGACACCCAGTAC. This translates into CASSLGTQDTQY. The whole CDR3 protein is CASSLGTQDTQYF. The complete variable domain, with remaining parts taken from reference TRBV26 and TRBJ2-5, reads NSKVIQTPRYLVKGQGQKAKMRCIPEKGHPVVFWYQQNKNNEFKFLINFQNQEVLQQIDMTEKRFSAECPSNSPCSLEIQSSEAGDSALYLCASSLGTQDTQYFGPGTRLLVL.

As to this clone: Gene labels here are mouse ones. The CDR3 end lies 1 residue beyond the end of the read and is filled in from the germline J gene. The V and J genes are TRBV3 and TRBJ2-3; D is perhaps TRBD1 (5 bases). Trimming took off 1 base at V and 0 bases at J, with 8 bases between the two ends. The CDR3 runs to 15 residues. The germline gives CDR1 SNHLY, CDR2 FYNGKV (reference sequence). CDR3 amino acids: CASSLGTSSAETLYF. The CDR3 bases that were read are TGTGCCAGCAGCTTAGGGACATCTAGTGCAGAAACGCTGTAT.

Worth noting for this clone: Germline and genes: mouse. The observed sequence ends 1 residue before the CDR3 terminus, with the missing tail filled in from the germline J gene. The chain couples TRBV4 to TRBJ1-6, with D unclear. TRBJ1-6 is noted as an ORF with a role that remains uncertain. Germline V lookup: CDR1 LGHDT, CDR2 YNNKQL (reference sequence). The CDR3 spans 13 residues. Trimming took 4 bases from V and 7 from J, leaving 8 bases between them. CDR3 in amino acids: CASSFGRNSPLYF. The DNA read from the CDR3 is TGTGCCAGCAGCTTTGGGCGGAATTCGCCCCTCTAC.

About this clone itself: Gene and germline names: mouse. The read finishes 1 residue shy of the CDR3 end, and the germline J gene is used to complete it. The V gene is TRBV19, the J gene TRBJ1-2, with TRBD1 identical over 7 bases. The CDR3 runs to 13 residues. J gave up 4 bases and V 3 bases, and 3 bases lay outside the gene matches. CDR1 is FNHDT and CDR2 is SITEND in the germline V gene (reference sequence). CDR3 DNA (partial): TGTGCCAGCAGTAGACAGGGAGGCTCCGACTACACC. This sequence encodes CASSRQGGSDYT. The whole CDR3 reads CASSRQGGSDYTF.

For this clone: Germline and genes: mouse. Sequencing ends 1 residue short of the CDR3 end; the germline J gene provides the rest. This chain uses TRBV26 with TRBJ1-2; 9 bases fit TRBD1. Trimming removed 2 bases from V and 4 bases from J; junction bases left unmatched: 2. Germline V gene data show CDR1 as KGHPV and CDR2 as FQNQEV (reference sequence). The CDR3 extends over 14 amino acids. CDR3 DNA, as far as it was read: TGTGCCAGCAGTCTGGGGACAGGGCTCTCCGACTACACC. It specifies CASSLGTGLSDYT. The whole CDR3 sequence reads CASSLGTGLSDYTF.

On this clone: Gene names refer to mouse genes. Read sequence stops 1 residue before the CDR3 end, and the germline J gene provides the missing end. The chain joins TRBV24 to TRBJ2-5; weak D call: TRBD1 (6 bases). V was pared by 3 bases and J by 2 bases, with 9 bases between. CDR3 length equals 14 residues. Germline V CDR1 and CDR2: KGHTA, FRNEEI. The CDR3 sequence: CASSLRGFQDTQYF. CDR3 DNA (partial): TGTGCCAGCAGTCTAAGGGGGTTCCAAGACACCCAGTAC.

On this clone itself: Gene names are the mouse ones. Read sequence stops 1 residue before the CDR3 end, and the germline J gene provides the missing end. The chain is built from TRBV16 and TRBJ1-1; 7 bases map to TRBD1. The germline V gene encodes CDR1 SGHSA and CDR2 FRNQAP. V gave up 4 bases and J gave up 4 bases; unmatched junction bases: 3. CDR3 length: 13 residues. Incomplete CDR3 DNA: TGTGCAAGCAGCTACAGACAGGGCACAGAAGTCTTC. Its protein product is CASSYRQGTEVF. The whole CDR3 region reads CASSYRQGTEVFF.

This clone was counted only a few times. All gene names here are mouse names. The read finishes 1 residue shy of the CDR3 end, and the germline J gene is used to complete it. This chain links TRBV3 with TRBJ2-7; 9 nucleotides align to TRBD2. This CDR3 is 14 amino acids long. V was pared by 2 bases and J by 3 bases, with 2 bases of the junction left unmatched. Germline V gives CDR1 SNHLY, CDR2 FYNGKV (reference sequence). The CDR3 protein is CASSLPGGGYEQYF. The DNA read from the CDR3 is TGTGCCAGCAGCTTACCTGGGGGGGGCTATGAACAGTAC. Based on the CDR3 plus reference TRBV3 and TRBJ2-7, the full variable domain is GPKVLQIPSHQIIDMGQMVTLNCDPVSNHLYFYWYKQILGQQMEFLVNFYNGKVMEKSKLFKDQFSVERPDGSYFTLKIQPTALEDSAVYFCASSLPGGGYEQYFGPGTRLTVL.

Remarks on this clone: Gene names follow the mouse nomenclature. The CDR3 is cut off 1 residue early in the read; its end comes from the germline J gene. The chain has TRBV26 and TRBJ1-3; 8 nucleotides agree with TRBD1. The CDR3 loop spans 16 amino acids. CDR1 and CDR2 (germline): KGHPV, FQNQEV (reference sequence). The junction had 3 bases not matched to a gene; V was cut back by 2 bases and J by 0 bases. Partial CDR3 DNA: TGTGCCAGCAGTCTGGGGACAGGAAATTCTGGAAATACGCTCTAT. Amino acid sequence: CASSLGTGNSGNTLY. The complete CDR3 reads CASSLGTGNSGNTLYF.

On this clone: Gene names are the mouse ones. Coverage ceases 1 residue before the CDR3 finishes, and the germline J gene fills in the end. The gene calls are TRBV26 and TRBJ2-3; 9 positions match TRBD2. The germline V gene encodes CDR1 KGHPV and CDR2 FQNQEV (reference sequence). V was pared by 4 bases and J by 0 bases, with 5 bases of the junction left unmatched. The CDR3 length is 16 residues. CDR3 bases read: TGTGCCAGCAGTCCCCGACTGGGGGCTAGTGCAGAAACGCTGTAT. Translated: CASSPRLGASAETLY. The entire CDR3 is CASSPRLGASAETLYF.

Concerning this clone: The gene names here belong to mouse. The CDR3 goes on 1 residue after the read ends, and that part is filled in from the germline J gene. This chain uses TRBV3 with TRBJ1-3; D is uncertain. V was clipped by 1 base and J by 0 bases, with 4 bases between them. The CDR3 covers 14 residues. Germline CDR1 SNHLY, CDR2 FYNGKV (reference sequence). The sequenced CDR3 bases are TGTGCCAGCAGCTTAGATTATTCTGGAAATACGCTCTAT. It translates to CASSLDYSGNTLY. The full CDR3 is CASSLDYSGNTLYF.

On this clone itself: The genes and germline here are from mouse. The sequence runs out 1 residue before the end of the CDR3; the remainder is reconstructed from the germline J gene. Other DNA sequences in this specimen translate into the identical CDR3. The rearrangement joins TRBV26 to TRBJ2-5; D gene uncertain. This CDR3 has 13 amino acids. Trimming shortened V by 2 bases and J by 2 bases, and 5 bases separated the two germline ends. Germline V gives CDR1 KGHPV, CDR2 FQNQEV (reference sequence). The CDR3 sequence is CASSLGSQDTQYF. The sequenced CDR3 bases are TGTGCCAGCAGTCTGGGCAGCCAAGACACCCAGTAC.

As regards this clone: Gene names are the mouse ones. The read ends 1 residue shy of where the CDR3 ends; the end is completed using the germline J gene. This sequence joins TRBV26 and TRBJ1-6; D is possibly TRBD1 (5 bases). TRBJ1-6 is recorded as an ORF, its role being uncertain. Germline loops: CDR1 KGHPV, CDR2 FQNQEV (reference sequence). The CDR3 runs 12 residues. V was clipped by 4 bases and J by 9 bases, with 7 bases between them. CDR3: CASSPTGSPLYF. The part of the CDR3 DNA that was read is TGTGCCAGCAGTCCCACAGGTTCGCCCCTCTAC.

Worth noting for this clone: The genes and germline here are from mouse. The read ends 1 residue before the CDR3 terminus; that terminus is restored from the germline J gene. The rearrangement joins TRBV26 to TRBJ2-4; tentatively, D is TRBD1 (5 bases). The V and J ends lost 4 bases and 6 bases respectively, with 8 bases between them. Germline lookup yields CDR1 KGHPV and CDR2 FQNQEV (reference sequence). This CDR3 contains 12 residues. The chain's CDR3 is CASSQGKNTLYF. Incomplete CDR3 DNA: TGTGCCAGCAGTCAGGGGAAGAACACCTTGTAC.

Only one count was recorded for this clone. The genes are named according to mouse. The sequenced fragment ends 1 residue before the CDR3 boundary, so the rest is inferred from the germline J gene. The chain employs TRBV26 and TRBJ1-1; D call uncertain. Germline-derived CDR1 and CDR2 are KGHPV and FQNQEV (reference sequence). Trimming removed 2 bases at V and 1 base at J, with 11 bases between. The CDR3 is 15 residues long. CDR3 amino acids: CASSLAGRKNTEVFF. The CDR3 DNA, read in part, is TGTGCCAGCAGTCTGGCGGGGAGAAAAAACACAGAAGTCTTC.

Worth noting for this clone: Each gene name is a mouse one. The read falls 1 residue short of the CDR3 end, and the missing part is taken from the germline J gene. The rearrangement uses TRBV26 and TRBJ2-2; 7 nucleotides match TRBD1. Trimming cost V 4 bases and J 0 bases; bases outside gene matches: 2. The germline V gene has CDR1 KGHPV and CDR2 FQNQEV (reference sequence). The CDR3 covers 15 residues. The CDR3 sequence is CASSRDRANTGQLYF. The CDR3 DNA, read in part, is TGTGCCAGCAGTCGGGACAGAGCAAACACCGGGCAGCTCTAC.

This clone was counted only a few times. The genes are named according to mouse. The read finishes 1 residue shy of the CDR3 end, and the germline J gene is used to complete it. This specimen includes other DNA sequences encoding the same CDR3. The genes are TRBV16 and TRBJ2-7, with 11 bases that match TRBD2. Trimming cost V 1 base and J 4 bases; bases outside gene matches: 0. The CDR3 extends over 14 amino acids. Germline lookup yields CDR1 SGHSA and CDR2 FRNQAP. The CDR3 loop reads CASSLGDWGYEQYF. Partial CDR3 DNA: TGTGCAAGCAGCTTAGGGGACTGGGGGTATGAACAGTAC. Based on the CDR3 plus reference TRBV16 and TRBJ2-7, the full variable domain is NAGVIQTPRHKVTGKGQEATLWCEPISGHSAVFWYRQTIVQGLEFLTYFRNQAPIDDSGMPKERFSAQMPNQSHSTLKIQSTQPQDSAVYLCASSLGDWGYEQYFGPGTRLTVL.

As to this clone: The listed genes are named as in mouse. The read ends 1 residue early relative to the CDR3; the germline J gene fills the gap. The gene calls are TRBV15 and TRBJ2-7; 11 bases map to TRBD2. Germline loops: CDR1 SGHND, CDR2 FRSKSL. This CDR3 has 14 amino acids. The ends lost 1 base at V and 4 bases at J; junction bases unmatched: 0. The CDR3 loop reads CASSLGDWGYEQYF. The CDR3 DNA, read in part, is TGTGCCAGCAGTTTAGGGGACTGGGGGTATGAACAGTAC.

About this clone: Gene names refer to mouse genes. The read gets to within 1 residue of the CDR3 end, and the germline J gene fills in the rest. The V gene is TRBV26, the J gene TRBJ2-5; 7 bases fit TRBD1. This CDR3 spans 13 amino acids. The V and J ends lost 2 bases and 8 bases, in that order; junction bases with no gene match: 4. Germline V gives CDR1 KGHPV, CDR2 FQNQEV (reference sequence). The CDR3 here is CASSLTGAGTQYF. The sequenced CDR3 bases are TGTGCCAGCAGTCTGACAGGGGCAGGCACCCAGTAC.

Turning to this clone: All gene names here are mouse names. The read halts 1 residue ahead of the CDR3 end, with the missing end drawn from the germline J gene. V and J are TRBV12-1 and TRBJ2-4; D gene uncertain. CDR3 length: 14 residues. Germline lookup yields CDR1 SGHSN and CDR2 HYEKVE. The V and J ends lost 0 bases and 0 bases respectively, with 6 bases between them. The DNA read from the CDR3 is TGTGCCAGCTCTCTCGCCAATAGTCAAAACACCTTGTAC. Protein: CASSLANSQNTLY. The full-length CDR3 reads as CASSLANSQNTLYF.

About this clone itself: Gene names are mouse gene names. The CDR3 end lies 1 residue beyond the end of the read and is filled in from the germline J gene. The gene calls are TRBV12-1 and TRBJ2-7; TRBD2 matches 7 bases. CDR1 and CDR2 (germline): SGHSN, HYEKVE. The CDR3 is 14 residues long. V shed 3 bases, J shed 0 bases, and the junction held 4 bases outside the gene matches. Incomplete CDR3 DNA: TGTGCCAGCTCTGCGGGACTGAGCTCCTATGAACAGTAC. Protein sequence: CASSAGLSSYEQY. The entire CDR3 is CASSAGLSSYEQYF.

Details on this clone: Any gene name here is a mouse gene name. The CDR3 goes on 1 residue after the read ends, and that part is filled in from the germline J gene. The chain combines TRBV12-2 with TRBJ2-5, with TRBD1 identical over 9 bases. CDR1 is SGHLS, CDR2 HYDKME, per germline. The V and J ends lost 0 bases and 5 bases, in that order; junction bases with no gene match: 2. This CDR3 comprises 14 residues. Incomplete CDR3 DNA: TGTGCCAGCTCTCTCGGGACAGGGAGAGACACCCAGTAC. Translated, it gives CASSLGTGRDTQY. The whole CDR3 is CASSLGTGRDTQYF.

Concerning this clone itself: The gene names here belong to mouse. Coverage ceases 1 residue before the CDR3 finishes, and the germline J gene fills in the end. J is TRBJ2-1 and V is TRBV26, with TRBD2 matching over 7 bases. The germline CDR1 and CDR2 sequences are KGHPV and FQNQEV (reference sequence). The V gene end was trimmed by 6 bases and the J gene end by 3 bases; junction bases not matched to a gene: 2. This CDR3 has 13 amino acids. The CDR3 is CASSRTGYAEQFF. CDR3 bases read: TGTGCCAGCAGCCGGACTGGCTATGCTGAGCAGTTC.

This clone was seen a few times. Gene and germline names: mouse. With the read ending 1 residue before the CDR3 end, the germline J gene is used to fill in that end. The same CDR3 is also encoded by other DNA sequences in this sample. The chain joins TRBV26 to TRBJ1-1; possibly TRBD1 for D (5 bases). Germline CDR1 and CDR2: KGHPV and FQNQEV (reference sequence). The CDR3 totals 13 residues. Trimming took off 6 bases at V and 1 base at J, with 9 bases between the two ends. CDR3 DNA (partial): TGTGCCAGCAGCCCTACAGGAAACACAGAAGTCTTC. This translates into CASSPTGNTEVF. The full CDR3 is CASSPTGNTEVFF. The entire variable domain, with the rest obtained from reference TRBV26 and TRBJ1-1, is as follows: NSKVIQTPRYLVKGQGQKAKMRCIPEKGHPVVFWYQQNKNNEFKFLINFQNQEVLQQIDMTEKRFSAECPSNSPCSLEIQSSEAGDSALYLCASSPTGNTEVFFGKGTRLTVV.

This clone has only a few counts. Here the gene names and germline are mouse. The read ends 1 residue early relative to the CDR3; the germline J gene fills the gap. The chain recombines TRBV26 with TRBJ2-7; 10 bases agree with TRBD2. With V trimmed by 4 bases and J by 4 bases, 4 bases remained unmatched. CDR3 size: 14 residues. Germline CDR1 is KGHPV and CDR2 is FQNQEV (reference sequence). The sequenced part of the CDR3 DNA is TGTGCCAGCAGTCGCGGGACTGGGGCTTATGAACAGTAC. It is translated as CASSRGTGAYEQY. The complete CDR3 sequence is CASSRGTGAYEQYF.

Points on this clone: The genes are named according to mouse. The read comes to an end 1 residue before the CDR3 does, leaving the germline J gene to fill in the end. The chain combines TRBV13-3 with TRBJ1-6; the match to TRBD1 covers 7 bases. TRBJ1-6 is assigned to the ORF class and has an uncertain function. The V segment lost 4 bases and the J segment 7 bases; nucleotides outside the gene matches: 5. CDR1 and CDR2 from the germline V gene are NNHDY and SYVADS. The CDR3 loop spans 14 amino acids. CDR3 residues: CASSYRGENSPLYF. CDR3 DNA, as far as it was read: TGTGCCAGCAGTTACAGGGGTGAGAATTCGCCCCTCTAC.

As for this clone: The gene names here belong to mouse. With the read ending 1 residue before the CDR3 end, the germline J gene is used to fill in that end. The chain has TRBV20 and TRBJ2-5, with a tentative D call TRBD2 (6 bases). V was trimmed by 0 bases and J by 2 bases, leaving 6 bases between them. Germline V gene lookup returns CDR1 GFQATS and CDR2 STVNSAI. The CDR3 length is 13 residues. Here the CDR3 reads CGARDWGQDTQYF. The DNA read from the CDR3 is TGTGGTGCTAGGGACTGGGGCCAAGACACCCAGTAC.

This clone was observed a few times. Gene names denote mouse genes. The CDR3 extends 1 residue past the end of the read, so its final part is completed from the germline J gene. The genes are TRBV13-3 and TRBJ1-3; the D gene is possibly TRBD1 (6 bases). The CDR3 is made up of 16 amino acids. The ends were cut back, 3 bases at V and 0 bases at J, with 13 bases in the middle. Germline V gene lookup returns CDR1 NNHDY and CDR2 SYVADS. The covered CDR3 bases are TGTGCCAGCAGTGCTCCGGGACAAAATTCTGGAAATACGCTCTAT. Its protein is CASSAPGQNSGNTLY. The entire CDR3 sequence reads CASSAPGQNSGNTLYF.

To note about this clone: Genes and germline are mouse. The DNA ends 1 residue before the CDR3 does, and the rest of the CDR3 is filled in from the germline J gene. This sequence joins TRBV3 and TRBJ1-2, with D unresolved. Trimming removed 4 bases at V and 0 bases at J, with 6 bases between. Germline CDR1 reads SNHLY; CDR2 reads FYNGKV (reference sequence). This CDR3 contains 13 residues. The sequenced CDR3 bases are TGTGCCAGCAGCTCCCAAGCAAACTCCGACTACACC. It encodes CASSSQANSDYT. In full, the CDR3 is CASSSQANSDYTF. Complete variable domain (other parts from reference TRBV3 and TRBJ1-2): GPKVLQIPSHQIIDMGQMVTLNCDPVSNHLYFYWYKQILGQQMEFLVNFYNGKVMEKSKLFKDQFSVERPDGSYFTLKIQPTALEDSAVYFCASSSQANSDYTFGSGTRLLVI.

Remarks on this clone: Germline and genes here are mouse. The sequence runs out 1 residue before the end of the CDR3; the remainder is reconstructed from the germline J gene. The rearrangement uses TRBV26 and TRBJ2-2; the match to TRBD1 covers 12 bases. This CDR3 region has 16 residues. Germline loops: CDR1 KGHPV, CDR2 FQNQEV (reference sequence). The V and J ends lost 6 bases and 2 bases, in that order; junction bases with no gene match: 4. The CDR3 region is CASRGTGGANTGQLYF. The DNA read from the CDR3 is TGTGCCAGCAGGGGGACAGGGGGCGCTAACACCGGGCAGCTCTAC.

About this clone: Germline and genes here are mouse. The missing CDR3 end, 1 residue past where the read stops, is filled in from the germline J gene. The chain recombines TRBV19 with TRBJ2-4, with D possibly TRBD1 on 6 matching bases. The CDR3 runs 16 residues. Trimming removed 0 bases at V and 0 bases at J, with 11 bases between. Germline values: CDR1 FNHDT, CDR2 SITEND (reference sequence). Here the CDR3 reads CASSIAGTPSQNTLYF. The sequenced part of the CDR3 DNA is TGTGCCAGCAGTATAGCCGGGACACCAAGTCAAAACACCTTGTAC.

Regarding this clone: These gene names are mouse names. The CDR3 is cut off 1 residue early in the read; its end comes from the germline J gene. The V gene is TRBV23, the J gene TRBJ2-4; TRBD2, the table's D call, was not compared with the DNA. This CDR3 has 13 residues. Germline CDR1 reads KGHTA; CDR2 reads FQNQQP. CDR3 loop: CSSSPGLGETLYF. The sequenced CDR3 bases are TGCTCCAGCAGTCCCGGACTGGGTGAAACCTTGTAC.